This entry describes one TCR beta chain. Its cognate antigen is unknown. CDR3 length: 12 amino acids. Trimming removed 9 bases at V and 1 base at J, with 9 bases between. The germline gives CDR1 LNHDA, CDR2 SQIVND (reference sequence). One entry per CDR3 protein results from TCRdb running MiXCR on the 5' RACE reads. The table lists approximately 350,000 distinct CDR3 sequences, over 10% of them singletons, with roughly 23% in the top ten. The data belong to a study of T-cell memory formation after mild COVID-19. Study overall: The study found TCR clusters largely donor specific. Study observations and caveats: CD4+ contracting clones were mainly CM and EM; CD8+ ones, EMRA.

The sequencing sample was made of PBMCs or a T cell subset sorted from them (not recorded which). The chain is built from TRBV19 and TRBJ1-1; a weak D match, TRBD1 (6 bases). The clonotype originates from a man aged 18 to 30 who had mild COVID-19 (a few samples of this study predate the infection). Cell type and time point are not known. The CDR3 sequence: CASRDKNTEAFF. The CDR3 nucleotides are TGTGCCAGCCGGGACAAGAACACTGAAGCTTTCTTT.